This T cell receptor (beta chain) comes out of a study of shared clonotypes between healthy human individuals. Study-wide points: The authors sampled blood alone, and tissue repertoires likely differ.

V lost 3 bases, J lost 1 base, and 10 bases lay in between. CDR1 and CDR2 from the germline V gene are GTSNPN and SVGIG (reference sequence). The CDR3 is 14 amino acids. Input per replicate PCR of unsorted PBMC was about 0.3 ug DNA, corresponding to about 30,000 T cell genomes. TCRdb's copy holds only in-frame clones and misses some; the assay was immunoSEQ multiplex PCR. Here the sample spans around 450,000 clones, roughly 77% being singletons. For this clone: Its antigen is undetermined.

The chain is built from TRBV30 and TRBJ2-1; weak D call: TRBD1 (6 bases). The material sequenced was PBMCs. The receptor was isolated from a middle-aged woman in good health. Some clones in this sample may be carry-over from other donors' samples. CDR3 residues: CAWRDRRSYNEQFF. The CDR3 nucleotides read TGTGCCTGGAGGGACAGAAGATCCTACAATGAGCAGTTCTTC.